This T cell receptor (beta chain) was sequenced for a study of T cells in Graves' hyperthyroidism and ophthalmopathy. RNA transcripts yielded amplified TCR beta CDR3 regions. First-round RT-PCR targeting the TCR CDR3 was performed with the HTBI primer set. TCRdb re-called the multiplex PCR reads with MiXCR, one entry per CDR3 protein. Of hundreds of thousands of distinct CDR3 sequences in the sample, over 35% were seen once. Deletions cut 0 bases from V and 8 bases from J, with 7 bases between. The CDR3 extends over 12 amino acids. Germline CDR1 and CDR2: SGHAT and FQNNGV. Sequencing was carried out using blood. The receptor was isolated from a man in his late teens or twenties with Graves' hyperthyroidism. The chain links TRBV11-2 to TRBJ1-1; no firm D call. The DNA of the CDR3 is TGTGCCAGCAGCTTAGAACGGCAGGAAGCTTTCTTT. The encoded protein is CASSLERQEAFF.